Reported below is one TCR beta chain. These data originate in a study of blood T cell repertoires in COVID-19. Study-wide background: There were acute and convalescent COVID-19 samples, and they came from the United States, Italy and Spain. T cells, B-cell-depleted T cells, or PBMCs supplied cDNA or gDNA.

In the original analysis: Quantification of nucleated cells was approximated via reference gene primer amplification. Sequencing used immunoSEQ multiplex PCR; TCRdb keeps in-frame clones, though not all of them. V, J and clone size are those of that table, while D and trimming were read from the DNA. Among 200,000 to 250,000 clones listed, about 83% were seen once. Followed over time, Seattle patients had been enrolled while infection was active. The length of the CDR3 is 15 residues. Germline CDR1 reads MNHEY; CDR2 reads SVGEGT. V was clipped by 5 bases and J by 6 bases; unmatched bases: 12. This receptor was identified in a woman of 80 years or more with COVID-19, enrolled during active disease. Sample: peripheral blood. V gene TRBV6-2 or TRBV6-3 combines with J gene TRBJ1-1; 7 positions match TRBD1. The CDR3: CASSDFTGAGAEAFF. CDR3 nucleotides: TGTGCCAGCAGTGACTTTACAGGGGCCGGGGCTGAAGCTTTCTTT.